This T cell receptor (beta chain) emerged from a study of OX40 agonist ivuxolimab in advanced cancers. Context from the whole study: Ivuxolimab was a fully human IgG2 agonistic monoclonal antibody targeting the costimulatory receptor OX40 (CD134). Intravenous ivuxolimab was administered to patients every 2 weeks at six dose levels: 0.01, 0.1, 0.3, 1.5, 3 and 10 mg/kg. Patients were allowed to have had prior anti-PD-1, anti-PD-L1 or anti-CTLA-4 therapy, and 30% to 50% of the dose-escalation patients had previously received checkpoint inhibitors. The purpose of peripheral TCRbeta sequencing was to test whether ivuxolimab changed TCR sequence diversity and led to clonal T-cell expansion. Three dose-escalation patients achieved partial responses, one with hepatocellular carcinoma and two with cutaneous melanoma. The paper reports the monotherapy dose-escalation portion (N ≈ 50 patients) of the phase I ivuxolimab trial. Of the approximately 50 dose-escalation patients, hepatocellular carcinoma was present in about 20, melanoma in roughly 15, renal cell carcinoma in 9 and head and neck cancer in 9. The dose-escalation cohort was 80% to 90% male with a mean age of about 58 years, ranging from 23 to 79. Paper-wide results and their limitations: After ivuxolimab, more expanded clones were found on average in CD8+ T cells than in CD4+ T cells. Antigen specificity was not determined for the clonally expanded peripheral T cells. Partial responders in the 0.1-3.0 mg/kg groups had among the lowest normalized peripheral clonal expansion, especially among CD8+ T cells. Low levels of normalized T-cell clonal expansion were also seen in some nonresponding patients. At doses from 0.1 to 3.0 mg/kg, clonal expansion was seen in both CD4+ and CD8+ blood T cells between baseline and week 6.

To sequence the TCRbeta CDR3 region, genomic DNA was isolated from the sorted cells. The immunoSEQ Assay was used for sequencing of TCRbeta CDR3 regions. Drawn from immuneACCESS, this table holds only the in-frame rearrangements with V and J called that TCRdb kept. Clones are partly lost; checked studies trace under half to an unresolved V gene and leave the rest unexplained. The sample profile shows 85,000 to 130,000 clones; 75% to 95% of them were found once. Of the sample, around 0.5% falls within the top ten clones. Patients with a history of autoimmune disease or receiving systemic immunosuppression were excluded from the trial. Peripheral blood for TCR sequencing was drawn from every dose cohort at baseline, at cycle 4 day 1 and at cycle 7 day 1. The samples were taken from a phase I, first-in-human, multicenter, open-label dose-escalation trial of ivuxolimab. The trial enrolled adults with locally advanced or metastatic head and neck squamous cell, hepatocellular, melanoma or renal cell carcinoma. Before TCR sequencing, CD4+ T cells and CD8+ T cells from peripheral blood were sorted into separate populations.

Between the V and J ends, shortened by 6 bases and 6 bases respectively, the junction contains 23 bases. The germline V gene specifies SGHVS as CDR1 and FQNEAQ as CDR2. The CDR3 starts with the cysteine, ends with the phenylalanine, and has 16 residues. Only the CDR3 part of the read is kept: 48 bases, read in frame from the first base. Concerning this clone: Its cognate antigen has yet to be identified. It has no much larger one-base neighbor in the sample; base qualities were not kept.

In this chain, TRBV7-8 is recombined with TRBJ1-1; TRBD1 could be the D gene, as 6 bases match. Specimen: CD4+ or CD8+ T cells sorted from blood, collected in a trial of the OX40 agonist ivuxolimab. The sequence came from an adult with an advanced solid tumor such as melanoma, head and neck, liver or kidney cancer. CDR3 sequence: CASSRPGGAGSSEAFF. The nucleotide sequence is TGTGCCAGCAGTCGACCCGGGGGCGCAGGTTCCTCTGAAGCTTTCTTT.